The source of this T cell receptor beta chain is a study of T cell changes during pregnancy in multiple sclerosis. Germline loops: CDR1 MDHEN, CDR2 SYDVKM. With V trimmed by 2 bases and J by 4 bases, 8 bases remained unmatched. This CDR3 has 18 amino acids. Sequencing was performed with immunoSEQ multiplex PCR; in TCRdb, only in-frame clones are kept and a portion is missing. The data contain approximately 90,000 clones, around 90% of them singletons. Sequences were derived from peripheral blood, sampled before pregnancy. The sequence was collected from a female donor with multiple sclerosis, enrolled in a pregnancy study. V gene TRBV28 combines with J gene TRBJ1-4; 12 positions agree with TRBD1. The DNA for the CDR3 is TGTGCCAGCAGTTTAAGTTTGGGACAGGGGGCTGGTAATGAAAAACTGTTTTTT. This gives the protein CASSLSLGQGAGNEKLFF.